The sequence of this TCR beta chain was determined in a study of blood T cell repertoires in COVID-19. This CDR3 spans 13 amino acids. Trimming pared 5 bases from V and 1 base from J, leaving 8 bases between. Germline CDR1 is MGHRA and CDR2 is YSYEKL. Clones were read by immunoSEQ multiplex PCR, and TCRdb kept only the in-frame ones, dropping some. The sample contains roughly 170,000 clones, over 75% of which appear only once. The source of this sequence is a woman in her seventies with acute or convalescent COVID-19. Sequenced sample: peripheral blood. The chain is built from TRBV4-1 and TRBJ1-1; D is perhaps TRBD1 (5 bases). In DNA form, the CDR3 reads TGCGCCAGCAGCGATCAGGGGAACACTGAAGCTTTCTTT. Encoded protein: CASSDQGNTEAFF.